The clone carrying this TCR beta chain is a singleton in its sample. This specimen belongs to a study of cytomegalovirus exposure and HLA in healthy donors. The length of the CDR3 is 20 residues. Produced via immunoSEQ multiplex PCR; TCRdb's table is partial and in-frame only. The sample lists 250,000 to 350,000 clones; about 90% were seen once. The V and J genes are TRBV21-1 and TRBJ2-7; TRBD1 is the table's D call, not checked against the DNA. TRBV21-1 counts as a pseudogene. This clonotype was obtained from a woman under 40 in good health and CMV-seropositive. The specimen was PBMCs. The CDR3 DNA sequence: TGTGCCAGCAGCTCATTACGGCCCGGGACAGGCGGGGACCTCTCCTACGAGCAGTACTTC. It specifies CASSSLRPGTGGDLSYEQYF.